The clone carrying this T cell receptor (beta chain) was counted between two and nine times. Specified time point: patch test 1, 2 weeks after DPC sensitization. The treatment: therapeutic diphenylcyclopropenone sensitization with weekly scalp DPC. This entry belongs to a study of human T cells and chemical hapten exposure. From germline, CDR1 is SGDLS and CDR2 YYNGEE. Losses at the gene ends were 6 bases for V and 8 bases for J; bases not matched to a gene: 10. This CDR3 is 14 amino acids long. TCRdb called the RACE reads again in MiXCR, with one record for every CDR3 protein. The sample lists some 170,000 distinct CDR3 sequences; 20% to 25% were seen once.

The receptor's source is a woman between 50 and 59 years old with alopecia areata. Some clones in this sample may be carry-over from other donors' samples. Sequenced here: whole blood, sampled in connection with sensitization to the hapten diphenylcyclopropenone (DPC). The chain carries TRBV9 and TRBJ1-4, with 7 bases identical to TRBD1. In DNA form, the CDR3 reads TGTGCCAGCAACAGACAGGGTTTCGGAGAAAAACTGTTTTTT. Protein: CASNRQGFGEKLFF.